This TCR beta chain derives from a study of blood T cells in healthy people across ages. Overall study findings and caveats: Higher diversity and more naive CD4+ cells were features of long-lived donors, compared to aged donors. Across the age range, TCR beta diversity per million T cells fell in a roughly linear way.

CDR1 is MNHEY and CDR2 is SVGEGT in the germline V gene. The length of the CDR3 is 16 residues. Trimming pared 0 bases from V and 0 bases from J, leaving 9 bases between. In the case of this clonotype: Antigen specificity is unknown.

Primers used in a second PCR of roughly 6 to 11 cycles were a sample-barcoded 5' primer and a J-beta primer mix. Every single cDNA molecule received a tag from a template-switch adaptor with 12 random nucleotides. TCRdb called the 5' RACE reads again in MiXCR, with one record for every CDR3 protein. This table holds around 1.5 million distinct CDR3 sequences, about 40% found once. This chain joins TRBV6-2 or TRBV6-3 and TRBJ1-5; D is uncertain. Sequenced material: blood. The sequence derives from a woman aged 18-29 years in good health. Here the CDR3 reads CASSYSSVYSNQPQHF. The DNA for the CDR3 is TGTGCCAGCAGTTACTCTTCGGTCTATAGCAATCAGCCCCAGCATTTT.